This T cell receptor beta chain was recorded in a study of CD8+ T cells in alopecia areata. In the study overall: Tofacitinib therapy lasting 6 to 18 months was followed by 6 months off drug.

Findings and caveats of the study: Alphabeta T cells residing in normal skin are also sequenced in scalp samples.

CDR3 length: 12 amino acids. V was trimmed by 5 bases and J by 5 bases, leaving 6 bases between them. CDR1 is SGHAT, CDR2 FQNNGV, per germline. This clone was seen only a few times. The antigen is unknown. As the sequencing template, cDNA was produced by extracting RNA and reverse transcribing it. Generated by immunoSEQ multiplex PCR, the TCRdb table keeps only in-frame clones and is missing some. The table includes around 120,000 clones, 35% to 45% detected once. This sequence originates from a human donor with alopecia areata. J is TRBJ1-4 and V is TRBV11-2; D may be TRBD1 (5 bases). The sequenced sample consisted of CD4+ T cells sorted from blood. The CDR3 bases are TGTGCCAGCAGCACAGGAAATGAAAAACTGTTTTTT. This encodes CASSTGNEKLFF.